The clone carrying this T cell receptor beta chain was picked up a small number of times. What it binds is not known. This sample stems from a study of blood T cells in healthy people across ages. A second PCR, run for about 6 to 12 cycles, used a sample-barcoded 5' primer plus a J-beta primer mix. TCRdb reprocessed the 5' RACE reads via MiXCR and lists one record per CDR3 protein. The repertoire holds roughly 800,000 distinct CDR3 sequences, with about three fifths as singletons. Germline CDR1 reads DFQATT; CDR2 reads SNEGSKA (reference sequence). Trimming cost V 3 bases and J 5 bases, with 5 bases left between them. The CDR3 sequence is 11 residues long. The study, taken as a whole, reports: Diversity figures derived from one million T cells were judged to underestimate the true value.

The chain has TRBV20-1 and TRBJ2-1, with D maybe TRBD2 (5 bases). Material for sequencing was blood. This receptor was obtained from a man younger than 40 in good health. This CDR3 reads CSARRDNEQFF. CDR3 nucleotides: TGCAGTGCTAGGAGGGACAATGAGCAGTTCTTC.